This TCR beta chain is from a study of shared clonotypes between healthy human individuals. General study findings and limits: The sole specimen, blood, was sampled, and tissue repertoires likely differ.

Per germline, CDR1 SGHRS and CDR2 YFSETQ. CDR3 length equals 15 residues. Between the trimmed V and J ends, which lost 1 base and 8 bases, there was a span of 15 bases. Details on this clone: Its specificity is not known.

Generated by immunoSEQ multiplex PCR, the TCRdb table keeps only in-frame clones and is missing some. The sample includes roughly 500,000 clones, 70% to 80% of them seen just once. The V gene is TRBV5-1, the J gene TRBJ1-4; a weak D match, TRBD1 (6 bases). The TCR was taken from a woman between 35 and 50 years old in good health. Some clones in this sample may be carry-over from other donors' samples. Source material: PBMCs. The CDR3 spells CASSLLGRGGEKLFF. The CDR3 bases are TGCGCCAGCAGCTTGTTGGGCAGGGGAGGCGAAAAACTGTTTTTT.